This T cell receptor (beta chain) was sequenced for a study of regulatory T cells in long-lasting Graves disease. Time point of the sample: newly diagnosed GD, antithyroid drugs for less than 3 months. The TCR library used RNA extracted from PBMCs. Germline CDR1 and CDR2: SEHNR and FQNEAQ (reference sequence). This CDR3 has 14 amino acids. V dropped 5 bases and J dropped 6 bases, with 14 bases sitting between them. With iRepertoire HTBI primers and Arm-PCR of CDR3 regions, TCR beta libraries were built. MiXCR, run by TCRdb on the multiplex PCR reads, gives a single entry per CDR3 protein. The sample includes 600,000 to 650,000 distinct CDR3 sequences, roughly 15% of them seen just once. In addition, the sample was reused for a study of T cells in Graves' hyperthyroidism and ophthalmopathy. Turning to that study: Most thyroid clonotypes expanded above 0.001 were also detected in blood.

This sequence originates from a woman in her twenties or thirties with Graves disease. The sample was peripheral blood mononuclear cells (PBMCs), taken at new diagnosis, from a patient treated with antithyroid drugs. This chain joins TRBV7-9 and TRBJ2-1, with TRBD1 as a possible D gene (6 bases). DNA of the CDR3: TGTGCCAGCAGCGGGCAGGGGCAACTCAATGAGCAGTTCTTC. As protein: CASSGQGQLNEQFF. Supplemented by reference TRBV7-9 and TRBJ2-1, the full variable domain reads DTGVSQNPRHKITKRGQNVTFRCDPISEHNRLYWYRQTLGQGPEFLTYFQNEAQLEKSRLLSDRFSAERPKGSFSTLEIQRTEQGDSAMYLCASSGQGQLNEQFFGPGTRLTVL.